The 21 T cell receptor beta chains below come from one sample, sequenced in a study of blood T cell repertoires in COVID-19. Clones were sequenced by immunoSEQ multiplex PCR, and TCRdb holds only the in-frame ones, with some missing. This table has about 120,000 clones, roughly 83% appearing once. The sample comprised peripheral blood. These receptors all stem from a man aged 40-49 years with active or convalescent COVID-19.

The J gene is TRBJ2-1, the V gene TRBV3-1 (or the pseudogene TRBV3-2); 14 bases line up with TRBD2. Germline-derived CDR1 and CDR2 are LGHDT and YNNKEL (reference sequence). The CDR3 consists of 18 residues. V trimming: 3 bases; J trimming: 7 bases; junction bases outside the gene matches: 11. DNA of the CDR3: TGTGCCAGCAGCCAGCCCGCTGAGACTAGCGGGAGGGCGAATGAGCAGTTCTTC. Translated, it gives CASSQPAETSGRANEQFF.

J is TRBJ2-1 and V is TRBV19; 8 bases agree with TRBD2. The CDR3 consists of 19 residues. V trimming: 5 bases; J trimming: 7 bases; junction bases outside the gene matches: 22. The germline V gene has CDR1 LNHDA and CDR2 SQIVND (reference sequence). CDR3 sequence reads: CASSSPGTRIRVAGNEQFF. The CDR3 DNA reads as TGTGCCAGTAGTTCCCCCGGGACTAGGATTCGAGTCGCCGGGAATGAGCAGTTCTTC.

The gene calls are TRBV6-6 and TRBJ1-2; TRBD1 might be the D (6 bases). The CDR3 length is 13 residues. V lost 5 bases to trimming and J lost 6 bases, with 13 bases between them. Germline V gene lookup returns CDR1 MNHNY and CDR2 SVGAGI (reference sequence). The CDR3 is CASSTGKGNGYTF. CDR3 bases: TGTGCCAGCAGTACAGGGAAGGGTAATGGCTACACCTTC.

This chain links TRBV7-9 with TRBJ1-1; tentative D call: TRBD1 (6 bases). The length of the CDR3 is 15 residues. V was pared by 4 bases and J by 4 bases, with 16 bases between. Germline lookup yields CDR1 SEHNR and CDR2 FQNEAQ (reference sequence). This CDR3 reads CASSSLQGSRTEAFF. The CDR3, as DNA: TGTGCCAGCAGCTCTTTACAGGGAAGTCGCACTGAAGCTTTCTTT.

The chain is built from TRBV18 and TRBJ2-4, with 9 bases fitting TRBD1. In germline, CDR1 is KGHSH, CDR2 LQKENI. V dropped 6 bases and J dropped 8; count of bases not matched to a gene: 8. The CDR3 is 14 amino acids. CDR3 bases: TGTGCCAGCTCTTCCGGGACAGGGAGAGACATTCAGTACTTC. Translating it yields CASSSGTGRDIQYF.

The chain is built from TRBV7-2 and TRBJ2-3, with D perhaps TRBD2 (5 bases). This CDR3 comprises 14 residues. Between the trimmed V and J ends, which lost 5 bases and 5 bases, there was a span of 14 bases. The germline V gene has CDR1 SGHTA and CDR2 FQGNSA. The CDR3 sequence: CASSLRTRGDTQYF. The CDR3, as DNA: TGTGCCAGCAGCCTGCGGACTCGGGGAGATACGCAGTATTTT.

The DNA for the CDR3 is TGCGCCAGCAGCAAGACAGGGGACAATGAGCAGTTCTTC. It codes for CASSKTGDNEQFF. The chain employs TRBV5-1 and TRBJ2-1, with TRBD1 matching over 8 bases. Germline-derived CDR1 and CDR2 are SGHRS and YFSETQ. This CDR3 comprises 13 residues. Trimming cost V 4 bases and J 5 bases; bases outside gene matches: 2. Supplemented by reference TRBV5-1 and TRBJ2-1, the full variable domain reads KAGVTQTPRYLIKTRGQQVTLSCSPISGHRSVSWYQQTPGQGLQFLFEYFSETQRNKGNFPGRFSGRQFSNSRSEMNVSTLELGDSALYLCASSKTGDNEQFFGPGTRLTVL.

This clone came up once. The CDR3 region is CASSIVPPTVPRGYTF. DNA for the CDR3: TGTGCCAGTAGTATAGTTCCTCCCACGGTACCGCGGGGCTACACCTTC. The chain links TRBV19 to TRBJ1-2; D call uncertain. This CDR3 is built from 16 residues. The V gene's germline CDR1 is LNHDA and CDR2 SQIVND (reference sequence). The V gene lost 1 base and the J gene lost 8 bases, with 20 bases spanning the gap.

The chain joins TRBV7-2 to TRBJ1-2, with 9 bases fitting TRBD1. V gave up 5 bases and J gave up 7 bases; unmatched junction bases: 8. This CDR3 contains 14 residues. Germline V gene lookup returns CDR1 SGHTA and CDR2 FQGNSA. This chain's CDR3 is CASSPHRGQGGYTF. CDR3 DNA: TGTGCCAGCAGCCCCCACAGGGGGCAGGGTGGCTACACCTTC.

Only a few counts were recorded for this clone. The rearrangement links TRBV2 to TRBJ1-2; D ambiguous. The V end was cut by 3 bases, the J end by 6 bases, with 14 bases between. Germline V gene lookup returns CDR1 SNHLY and CDR2 FYNNEI. CDR3 size: 14 residues. The CDR3 DNA sequence: TGTGCCAGCAGTGACTTTAATAGTCCGGATGGCTACACCTTC. Residues: CASSDFNSPDGYTF.

The chain employs TRBV5-6 and TRBJ1-5; 11 bases align to TRBD1. Germline V lookup: CDR1 SGHDT, CDR2 YYEEEE. The CDR3 covers 17 residues. The V gene end was trimmed by 2 bases and the J gene end by 3 bases; junction bases not matched to a gene: 7. CDR3 sequence (DNA): TGTGCCAGCAGCTTTAGGCGGACAGGGGGCTTCAATCAGCCCCAGCATTTT. The encoded protein is CASSFRRTGGFNQPQHF.

This clone was seen a few times. This sequence joins TRBV19 and TRBJ1-5; D is ambiguous. The V end was cut by 1 base, the J end by 0 bases, with 13 bases between. Germline lookup yields CDR1 LNHDA and CDR2 SQIVND (reference sequence). The CDR3 sequence is 17 residues long. The CDR3 region has the DNA TGTGCCAGTAGTATAGGTTGGGAGAGGAATAGCAATCAGCCCCAGCATTTT. The encoded protein is CASSIGWERNSNQPQHF.

This sequence joins TRBV4-1 and TRBJ2-3, with 10 bases fitting TRBD1. Germline values: CDR1 MGHRA, CDR2 YSYEKL. J lost 4 bases, V lost 0 bases, and 10 bases had no gene match. The length of the CDR3 is 18 residues. CDR3 in amino acids: CASSQDPLDRGRADTQYF. The CDR3 DNA is TGCGCCAGCAGCCAAGATCCCCTTGACAGGGGGCGCGCAGATACGCAGTATTTT.

This clone showed up just once. V and J are TRBV7-2 and TRBJ2-3; 7 nucleotides line up with TRBD2. V trimming: 2 bases; J trimming: 4 bases; junction bases outside the gene matches: 3. This CDR3 is built from 14 residues. From germline, CDR1 is SGHTA and CDR2 FQGNSA. CDR3: CASSLRGGSDTQYF. CDR3 nucleotides: TGTGCCAGCAGCTTACGGGGAGGGTCAGATACGCAGTATTTT. Full variable domain (outside the CDR3, taken from reference TRBV7-2 and TRBJ2-3): GAGVSQSPSNKVTEKGKDVELRCDPISGHTALYWYRQSLGQGLEFLIYFQGNSAPDKSGLPSDRFSAERTGGSVSTLTIQRTQQEDSAVYLCASSLRGGSDTQYFGPGTRLTVL.

V usage is TRBV18 and J usage is TRBJ2-1, with D unresolved. The CDR3 totals 11 residues. V lost 5 bases and J 14 bases, leaving 13 bases between the germline ends. Germline lookup yields CDR1 KGHSH and CDR2 LQKENI. CDR3 DNA sequence: TGTGCCAGCTCAGAACAGAGCATGAAGTTCTTC. As protein: CASSEQSMKFF.

The chain links TRBV28 to TRBJ1-6, with TRBD1 matching over 9 bases. The CDR3 covers 14 residues. V trimming: 5 bases; J trimming: 13 bases; junction bases outside the gene matches: 9. Germline V gives CDR1 MDHEN, CDR2 SYDVKM. The CDR3 loop reads CASSLQGAIFPLHF. For the CDR3, the DNA is TGTGCCAGCAGTCTACAGGGGGCTATCTTTCCCCTCCACTTT.

The genes are TRBV30 and TRBJ2-4, with 10 bases matching TRBD1. The V and J ends lost 0 bases and 3 bases, in that order; junction bases with no gene match: 5. This CDR3 region has 16 residues. The germline gives CDR1 GTSNPN, CDR2 SVGIG (reference sequence). The CDR3 DNA is TGTGCCTGGAGTGTTGGGACAGGGGTAGGCAAAAACATTCAGTACTTC. This codes for CAWSVGTGVGKNIQYF.

The chain couples TRBV24-1 to TRBJ2-3, with 12 bases that match TRBD1. The germline V gene has CDR1 KGHDR and CDR2 SFDVKD. This CDR3 is 15 amino acids long. With V trimmed by 7 bases and J by 4 bases, 5 bases remained unmatched. The CDR3 loop is CATRTGTGGPDTQYF. The DNA of the CDR3 is TGTGCCACCAGAACCGGGACAGGGGGCCCAGATACGCAGTATTTT.

This clone was recorded once. The DNA for the CDR3 is TGTGCCAGCGGCGGGCAGCCCCAGCATTTT. This codes for CASGGQPQHF. The V gene is TRBV27, the J gene TRBJ1-5, with no clear D. The CDR3 covers 10 residues. In germline, CDR1 is MNHEY, CDR2 SMNVEV (reference sequence). Trimming stripped 8 bases from V and 7 bases from J, with 6 bases between.

This sequence joins TRBV5-6 and TRBJ2-1; D call uncertain. The V and J ends lost 4 bases and 6 bases respectively, with 17 bases between them. Germline V gene sequence: CDR1 SGHDT, CDR2 YYEEEE. The CDR3 is made up of 15 amino acids. In nucleotides, the CDR3 is TGTGCCAGCAGCCTCACTAAAACGGCCCCCAATGAGCAGTTCTTC. Amino acids: CASSLTKTAPNEQFF.

The V and J genes are TRBV5-4 and TRBJ2-7, with D possibly TRBD2 on 6 matching bases. The V and J ends lost 4 bases and 2 bases respectively, with 16 bases between them. The CDR3 is 15 residues long. Germline values: CDR1 SGHNT, CDR2 YYREEE (reference sequence). CDR3 nucleotide sequence: TGTGCCAGCAGCCCCGGAGGAGGGTTCCCCTACGAGCAGTACTTC. Encoded protein: CASSPGGGFPYEQYF.